Each of the 32 T cell receptor beta chains below was sequenced from the same sample in a study of T-cell reconstitution after alpha-beta-depleted transplantation in children. Preparing the TCRbeta library involved the use of unique molecular identifiers. MiXCR, applied by TCRdb to the PCR reads, yields one record per CDR3 protein. The repertoire has about 410,000 distinct CDR3 sequences, roughly 22% of them found once; the top ten carry around 4%. Sequenced material: PBMCs from the stem cell graft donor, taken from the stem cell graft. The receptors derive from a human donor who donated a stem cell graft to a child with acute myeloid leukemia.

In this sample, this clonotype turned up many times. The rearrangement uses TRBV27 and TRBJ2-3; 8 bases are shared with TRBD1. The CDR3 is 14 residues long. The trim removed 3 bases at V and 3 bases at J, leaving 2 bases unmatched. Germline V gives CDR1 MNHEY, CDR2 SMNVEV (reference sequence). As DNA, the CDR3 is TGTGCCAGCAGTTTGGACAGGGTGACAGATACGCAGTATTTT. Protein product: CASSLDRVTDTQYF.

V usage is TRBV5-1 and J usage is TRBJ2-7; D ambiguous. The germline CDR1 and CDR2 sequences are SGHRS and YFSETQ. Trimming pared 4 bases from V and 1 base from J, leaving 12 bases between. This CDR3 contains 14 residues. CDR3: CASSRATYSYEQYF. CDR3 DNA: TGCGCCAGCAGCCGGGCGACATATTCCTACGAGCAGTACTTC.

The chain joins TRBV24-1 to TRBJ2-2; D uncertain. This CDR3 comprises 12 residues. The V gene's germline CDR1 is KGHDR and CDR2 SFDVKD. V was trimmed by 9 bases and J by 3 bases, leaving 7 bases between them. CDR3 sequence reads: CATGTDTGELFF. CDR3 sequence (DNA): TGTGCCACCGGTACGGACACCGGGGAGCTGTTTTTT.

This chain uses TRBV3-1 with TRBJ2-1; 8 nucleotides match TRBD1. V dropped 0 bases and J dropped 6; count of bases not matched to a gene: 4. The V gene's germline CDR1 is LGHDT and CDR2 YNNKEL (reference sequence). The length of the CDR3 is 15 residues. The DNA of the CDR3 is TGTGCCAGCAGCCAAGACAGGGGGCGCATCAATGAGCAGTTCTTC. This codes for CASSQDRGRINEQFF.

The J gene is TRBJ2-1, the V gene TRBV24-1; 7 bases are a match to TRBD1. The trim removed 6 bases at V and 4 bases at J, leaving 11 bases unmatched. The CDR3 is 16 amino acids. CDR1 is KGHDR and CDR2 is SFDVKD in the germline V gene. The chain's CDR3 is CATSPTGRGSYNEQFF. For the CDR3, the DNA is TGTGCCACCAGTCCTACGGGCAGGGGGTCTTACAATGAGCAGTTCTTC.

This clonotype was counted at least ten times. This chain joins TRBV5-1 and TRBJ1-1; D is possibly TRBD1 (5 bases). This CDR3 has 15 amino acids. Germline CDR1 SGHRS, CDR2 YFSETQ. Trimming left V 3 bases short and J 1 base short, with 13 bases between. The CDR3 DNA follows: TGCGCCAGCAGCTGGCATGGGGGGGAGAACACTGAAGCTTTCTTT. Translating gives CASSWHGGENTEAFF.

J is TRBJ2-2 and V is TRBV7-7; no clear D. The V end lost 0 bases, the J end lost 6 bases, and 14 bases lay between the germline ends. The CDR3 loop spans 16 amino acids. Looked up from germline, CDR1 is SSHAT and CDR2 is FNYEAQ (reference sequence). The CDR3 nucleotides are TGTGCCAGCAGCTTAGCGCCTTCGGATTTCGCCGGGGAGCTGTTTTTT. It translates to CASSLAPSDFAGELFF.

The J gene is TRBJ1-5, the V gene TRBV24-1, with D hard to call. The germline gives CDR1 KGHDR, CDR2 SFDVKD. The CDR3 runs to 13 residues. V lost 2 bases and J 3 bases, leaving 4 bases between the germline ends. This chain's CDR3 is CATSDSYNQPQHF. As DNA, the CDR3 is TGTGCCACCAGTGATTCTTACAATCAGCCCCAGCATTTT.

V is TRBV7-3 and J is TRBJ2-1; TRBD2 agrees at 14 bases. The CDR3 is 23 amino acids. The germline gives CDR1 SGHTA, CDR2 FQGTGA. V dropped 0 bases and J dropped 2; count of bases not matched to a gene: 18. CDR3 residues: CASSLTFHPGTSGRGSPYNEQFF. The DNA of the CDR3 is TGTGCCAGCAGCTTAACTTTTCACCCTGGGACTAGCGGGAGAGGCAGCCCCTACAATGAGCAGTTCTTC.

This rearrangement joins TRBV12-3 or TRBV12-4 to TRBJ1-1; 7 bases fit TRBD1. The CDR3 length is 14 residues. V shed 3 bases and J 6 bases; nucleotides not matched to a gene: 7. The chain's CDR3 is CASSLRQGAAEAFF. Here the CDR3 DNA reads TGTGCCAGCAGTTTGAGACAGGGCGCTGCTGAAGCTTTCTTT.

The sample holds many counts of this clonotype. The chain couples TRBV5-4 to TRBJ2-1; possibly TRBD2 for D (6 bases). This CDR3 comprises 14 residues. Per germline, CDR1 SGHNT and CDR2 YYREEE (reference sequence). The V end was cut by 0 bases, the J end by 9 bases, with 13 bases between. The CDR3 loop reads CASSLEIGSSEQFF. CDR3 DNA sequence: TGTGCCAGCAGCTTGGAGATCGGGAGTAGTGAGCAGTTCTTC.

This clonotype was picked up a small number of times. This chain links TRBV6-1 with TRBJ2-3; 9 bases match TRBD1. Germline loops: CDR1 MNHNS, CDR2 SASEGT. The CDR3 contains 13 residues. The V segment lost 10 bases and the J segment 1 base; nucleotides outside the gene matches: 3. In nucleotides, the CDR3 is TGTGCCAACTGGACAGGGGGCACAGATACGCAGTATTTT. Translated, it gives CANWTGGTDTQYF.

The table lists this clonotype with a few counts. CDR3 in amino acids: CASSQGANYGYTF. In DNA, the CDR3 is TGTGCCAGTTCACAGGGGGCCAACTATGGCTACACCTTC. This chain connects TRBV12-3 or TRBV12-4 to TRBJ1-2, with 9 bases fitting TRBD1. Trimming took 9 bases from V and 2 from J; bases not matched to a gene: 4. The CDR3 extends over 13 amino acids.

Only a few counts were recorded for this clonotype. The chain employs TRBV5-1 and TRBJ1-3; D call uncertain. CDR1 is SGHRS and CDR2 is YFSETQ in the germline V gene. The CDR3 loop spans 15 amino acids. V dropped 0 bases and J dropped 2 bases, with 9 bases sitting between them. The CDR3 nucleotides are TGCGCCAGCAGCTTGGGCGACGATGCTGGAAACACCATATATTTT. It encodes CASSLGDDAGNTIYF.

The chain uses TRBV14 and TRBJ2-7; D is undetermined. Germline V gives CDR1 SGHDN, CDR2 FVKESK. V was pared by 3 bases and J by 0 bases, with 15 bases between. This CDR3 contains 16 residues. CDR3 coding DNA: TGTGCCAGCAGCCATGAAGAGGATCCTTACTCCTACGAGCAGTACTTC. Amino acids: CASSHEEDPYSYEQYF.

This clonotype was observed a few times. CDR3 region: CASSRDQPQHF. In DNA form, the CDR3 reads TGTGCCAGCAGCCGAGATCAGCCCCAGCATTTT. The rearrangement joins TRBV12-3 or TRBV12-4 to TRBJ1-5; the D is unclear. This CDR3 spans 11 amino acids. Trimming pared 6 bases from V and 5 bases from J, leaving 5 bases between.

This clonotype was detected many times. This chain joins TRBV20-1 and TRBJ2-7, with 10 bases that match TRBD1. This CDR3 spans 14 amino acids. The junction had 8 bases not matched to a gene; V was cut back by 6 bases and J by 3 bases. CDR1 and CDR2 (germline): DFQATT, SNEGSKA (reference sequence). CDR3 in amino acids: CSASTGTGVYEQYF. The CDR3 nucleotides read TGCAGTGCGAGTACCGGGACAGGGGTCTACGAGCAGTACTTC.

Only a few counts were recorded for this clonotype. The V and J genes are TRBV27 and TRBJ2-3; D gene ambiguous. The CDR3 contains 11 residues. Germline V gene lookup returns CDR1 MNHEY and CDR2 SMNVEV (reference sequence). Trimming pared 7 bases from V and 6 bases from J, leaving 8 bases between. The CDR3 spells CASNLGDTQYF. The CDR3 bases are TGTGCCAGCAACCTAGGGGATACGCAGTATTTT.

The chain links TRBV27 to TRBJ2-7; maybe TRBD2 (6 bases). The germline V gene has CDR1 MNHEY and CDR2 SMNVEV (reference sequence). V shed 5 bases and J shed 1 base, with 15 bases lying between them. This CDR3 has 15 residues. The DNA for the CDR3 is TGTGCCAGCAGTCCCGGGACTTCCCCATCCTACGAGCAGTACTTC. Protein sequence: CASSPGTSPSYEQYF.

This clonotype showed up just a few times. The CDR3 bases are TGTGCCAGCAGCGCCGGACTAGCGGGAGACGGCAATGAGCAGTTCTTC. It translates to CASSAGLAGDGNEQFF. The rearrangement uses TRBV7-9 and TRBJ2-1, with 13 bases lining up with TRBD2. Trimming at V came to 5 bases and at J to 6 bases, leaving 7 bases not matched to a gene. The CDR3 contains 16 residues. CDR1 and CDR2 (germline): SEHNR, FQNEAQ (reference sequence). The full variable domain, rest sourced from reference TRBV7-9 and TRBJ2-1, is DTGVSQNPRHKITKRGQNVTFRCDPISEHNRLYWYRQTLGQGPEFLTYFQNEAQLEKSRLLSDRFSAERPKGSFSTLEIQRTEQGDSAMYLCASSAGLAGDGNEQFFGPGTRLTVL.

The chain has TRBV5-1 and TRBJ1-2; no clear D gene. Trimming left V 4 bases short and J 0 bases short, with 10 bases between. The CDR3 is 14 residues long. In germline, CDR1 is SGHRS, CDR2 YFSETQ. Here the CDR3 DNA reads TGCGCCAGCAGCGCGGACTCTCCTAACTATGGCTACACCTTC. This codes for CASSADSPNYGYTF. The entire variable domain, with the rest obtained from reference TRBV5-1 and TRBJ1-2, is as follows: KAGVTQTPRYLIKTRGQQVTLSCSPISGHRSVSWYQQTPGQGLQFLFEYFSETQRNKGNFPGRFSGRQFSNSRSEMNVSTLELGDSALYLCASSADSPNYGYTFGSGTRLTVV.

This chain connects TRBV20-1 to TRBJ1-2, with 7 positions matching TRBD1. J was trimmed by 2 bases and V by 6 bases; bases with no gene match: 6. From germline, CDR1 is DFQATT and CDR2 SNEGSKA (reference sequence). CDR3 length equals 13 residues. CDR3 loop: CSAASGGNYGYTF. The CDR3 DNA reads TGCAGTGCGGCTTCAGGGGGGAACTATGGCTACACCTTC.

The table lists this clonotype with many counts. This chain joins TRBV29-1 and TRBJ2-1; unclear D gene. Deletions cut 3 bases from V and 9 bases from J, with 9 bases between. Per germline, CDR1 SQVTM and CDR2 ANQGSEA. This CDR3 has 11 amino acids. The CDR3 bases are TGCAGCGTTGATCGGCAGCGTGAGCAGTTCTTC. Translated: CSVDRQREQFF.

This clonotype was seen a handful of times. The J gene is TRBJ2-1, the V gene TRBV12-3 or TRBV12-4, with 9 positions matching TRBD2. The CDR3 covers 16 residues. The V and J ends lost 6 bases and 10 bases, in that order; junction bases with no gene match: 16. Here the CDR3 reads CASRAAGTSRSGEQFF. The CDR3 nucleotides read TGTGCCAGCAGAGCCGCCGGGACTAGCAGGAGTGGAGAGCAGTTCTTC.

This clonotype was seen a few times. V is TRBV4-1 and J is TRBJ2-7; perhaps TRBD1 as D (5 bases). The CDR3 spans 14 residues. The germline V gene encodes CDR1 MGHRA and CDR2 YSYEKL. Trimming took off 0 bases at V and 3 bases at J, with 9 bases between the two ends. The DNA for the CDR3 is TGCGCCAGCAGCCAAGAGCGACAGAACTACGAGCAGTACTTC. It specifies CASSQERQNYEQYF.

In its sample, this clonotype was seen many times. The CDR3 region is CSTRGGDTGELFF. As DNA, the CDR3 is TGCAGTACCAGGGGGGGTGACACCGGGGAGCTGTTTTTT. The V gene is TRBV20-1, the J gene TRBJ2-2; possibly TRBD1 or TRBD2 for D (7 bases each). CDR1 and CDR2 (germline): DFQATT, SNEGSKA (reference sequence). Trimming removed 8 bases from V and 3 bases from J, with 13 bases in between. There are 13 residues in the CDR3.

CDR3 nucleotides: TGTGCCACCAGCAGGGACAGGGGAGGTTCCTACGAGCAGTACTTC. Protein sequence: CATSRDRGGSYEQYF. The chain combines TRBV15 with TRBJ2-7; 9 bases align to TRBD1. Per germline, CDR1 LNHNV and CDR2 YYDKDF (reference sequence). This CDR3 is built from 15 residues. J lost 1 base, V lost 3 bases, and 4 bases had no gene match. Using reference TRBV15 and TRBJ2-7 for the parts outside the CDR3, the full variable domain is DAMVIQNPRYQVTQFGKPVTLSCSQTLNHNVMYWYQQKSSQAPKLLFHYYDKDFNNEADTPDNFQSRRPNTSFCFLDIRSPGLGDTAMYLCATSRDRGGSYEQYFGPGTRLTVT.

This chain joins TRBV2 and TRBJ2-7; no clear D. V lost 0 bases and J lost 0, with 27 bases in between. The CDR3 length is 21 residues. CDR1 is SNHLY and CDR2 is FYNNEI in the germline V gene. The CDR3 spells CASSEARIIRAPTNSSYEQYF. CDR3 in DNA: TGTGCCAGCAGTGAAGCGCGTATTATAAGGGCACCAACTAACAGCTCCTACGAGCAGTACTTC.

The CDR3 here is CASSVRGGRTGELFF. The DNA of the CDR3 is TGTGCCAGCAGTGTTAGGGGCGGAAGGACCGGGGAGCTGTTTTTT. The chain has TRBV28 and TRBJ2-2, with TRBD1 as a possible D gene (5 bases). This CDR3 region has 15 residues. Looked up from germline, CDR1 is MDHEN and CDR2 is SYDVKM. Trimming pared 5 bases from V and 5 bases from J, leaving 15 bases between.

A few counts support this clonotype. The V gene is TRBV6-5, the J gene TRBJ2-2; 7 nucleotides match TRBD2. Looked up from germline, CDR1 is MNHEY and CDR2 is SVGAGI. V dropped 0 bases and J dropped 5; count of bases not matched to a gene: 6. This CDR3 is built from 16 residues. This CDR3 is CASSYSPGGSTGELFF. DNA for the CDR3: TGTGCCAGCAGTTACTCGCCGGGAGGTTCTACCGGGGAGCTGTTTTTT.

The rearrangement uses TRBV20-1 and TRBJ2-7; TRBD1 agrees at 7 bases. Germline V gene lookup returns CDR1 DFQATT and CDR2 SNEGSKA (reference sequence). The length of the CDR3 is 12 residues. J lost 4 bases, V lost 6 bases, and 6 bases had no gene match. CDR3 sequence: CSANDRAYEQYF. CDR3 DNA: TGCAGTGCAAACGACAGGGCGTACGAGCAGTACTTC.

The CDR3 loop reads CASSATGGSGYTF. CDR3 bases: TGTGCCAGCAGTGCGACAGGGGGCTCTGGCTACACCTTC. The J gene is TRBJ1-2, the V gene TRBV12-3 or TRBV12-4; 10 bases agree with TRBD1. The CDR3 totals 13 residues. After removal of 5 bases from V and 7 bases from J, the junction contained 4 bases not matched to a gene.